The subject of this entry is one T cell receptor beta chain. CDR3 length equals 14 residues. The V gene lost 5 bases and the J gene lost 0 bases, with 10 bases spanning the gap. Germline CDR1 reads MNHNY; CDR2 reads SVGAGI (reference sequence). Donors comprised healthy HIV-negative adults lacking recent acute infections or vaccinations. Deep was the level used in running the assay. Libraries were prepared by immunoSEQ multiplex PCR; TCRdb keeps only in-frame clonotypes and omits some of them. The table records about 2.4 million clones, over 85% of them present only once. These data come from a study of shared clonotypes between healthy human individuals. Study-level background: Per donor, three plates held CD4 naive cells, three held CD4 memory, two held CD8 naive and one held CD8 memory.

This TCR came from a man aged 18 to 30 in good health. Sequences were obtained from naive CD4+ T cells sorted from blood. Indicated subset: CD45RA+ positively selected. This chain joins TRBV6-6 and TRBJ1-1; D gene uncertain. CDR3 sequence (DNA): TGTGCCAGCAGTATAACAAGGGTGAACACTGAAGCTTTCTTT. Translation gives CASSITRVNTEAFF.